The 8 T cell receptor beta chains reported below all come from one sample, sequenced in a study of PD-L1 blockade in urothelial cancer. Sample time point: pretreatment peripheral blood. Here immunoSEQ multiplex PCR was the method, and the copy in TCRdb shows in-frame clones only, minus some. The top ten clones hold roughly 10% of a sample with tens of thousands of clones, approximately 93% of them seen once. The sequenced sample was PBMCs, obtained around atezolizumab (anti-PD-L1) treatment. These receptors came from a woman aged 60 to 75 with urothelial cancer.

The J gene is TRBJ1-1, the V gene TRBV19, with D possibly TRBD1 on 6 matching bases. Germline V gives CDR1 LNHDA, CDR2 SQIVND (reference sequence). There are 14 residues in the CDR3. V was clipped by 3 bases and J by 7 bases, with 15 bases between them. The CDR3 here is CASSMNGGRDEAFF. The CDR3 DNA is TGTGCCAGTAGTATGAACGGGGGGCGTGATGAAGCTTTCTTT.

This clone has just one count. The chain combines TRBV9 with TRBJ2-5, with TRBD2 identical over 10 bases. The CDR3 contains 16 residues. Per the germline V gene, CDR1 is SGDLS and CDR2 is YYNGEE. V lost 2 bases, J lost 2 bases, and 6 bases stayed unmatched. CDR3 coding DNA: TGTGCCAGCAGCGTCCAAGCGGGGGGGCCTCAAGAGACCCAGTACTTC. Protein product: CASSVQAGGPQETQYF.

This clone came up once. The chain uses TRBV12-5 and TRBJ2-2; 7 bases fit TRBD1. Germline V gives CDR1 LGHNT, CDR2 FRNRAP. The trim removed 4 bases at V and 4 bases at J, leaving 9 bases unmatched. This CDR3 has 16 residues. DNA for the CDR3: TGTGCTAGTGGTTCCTCGACAGGGCCAGTCACCGGGGAGCTGTTTTTT. Protein product: CASGSSTGPVTGELFF.

The chain uses TRBV11-1 and TRBJ2-2; 9 nucleotides align to TRBD1. Germline loops: CDR1 SGHAT, CDR2 FQDESV (reference sequence). V lost 6 bases, J lost 3 bases, and 17 bases stayed unmatched. The CDR3 loop spans 19 amino acids. CDR3 DNA sequence: TGTGCCAGCAGTACCTGGGAACAGGGGGCGGTGAAATACACCGGGGAGCTGTTTTTT. Its translation is CASSTWEQGAVKYTGELFF.

The chain couples TRBV19 to TRBJ2-1, with no clear D. V was shortened by 3 bases and J by 2 bases, with 8 bases between the two germline ends. CDR1 LNHDA and CDR2 SQIVND come from the germline V gene (reference sequence). The CDR3 spans 14 residues. In DNA form, the CDR3 reads TGTGCCAGTAGTATCCGGGTAGCCTACAATGAGCAGTTCTTC. Its protein product is CASSIRVAYNEQFF.

The chain uses TRBV10-3 and TRBJ2-7; the match to TRBD1 covers 10 bases. The V gene end was trimmed by 7 bases and the J gene end by 7 bases; junction bases not matched to a gene: 13. Germline CDR1 is ENHRY and CDR2 is SYGVKD. The CDR3 is 15 amino acids. CDR3 loop: CAINPGTGVDVEQYF. CDR3 sequence (DNA): TGTGCCATCAACCCCGGGACAGGGGTCGACGTGGAGCAGTACTTC.

The V and J genes are TRBV4-1 and TRBJ2-7; D possibly corresponds to TRBD2 (5 bases). The germline CDR1 and CDR2 sequences are MGHRA and YSYEKL. The CDR3 runs 14 residues. V lost 0 bases and J 7 bases, leaving 13 bases between the germline ends. CDR3: CASSQEGRVGEQYF. The CDR3 DNA reads as TGCGCCAGCAGCCAAGAAGGGAGAGTCGGGGAGCAGTACTTC.

V gene TRBV7-8 combines with J gene TRBJ2-5; D uncertain. V was trimmed by 5 bases and J by 5 bases, leaving 9 bases between them. CDR1 is SGHVS and CDR2 is FQNEAQ in the germline V gene. This CDR3 has 12 amino acids. The CDR3: CASSLPRETQYF. The CDR3 coding sequence is TGTGCCAGCAGCCTGCCCCGGGAGACCCAGTACTTC.